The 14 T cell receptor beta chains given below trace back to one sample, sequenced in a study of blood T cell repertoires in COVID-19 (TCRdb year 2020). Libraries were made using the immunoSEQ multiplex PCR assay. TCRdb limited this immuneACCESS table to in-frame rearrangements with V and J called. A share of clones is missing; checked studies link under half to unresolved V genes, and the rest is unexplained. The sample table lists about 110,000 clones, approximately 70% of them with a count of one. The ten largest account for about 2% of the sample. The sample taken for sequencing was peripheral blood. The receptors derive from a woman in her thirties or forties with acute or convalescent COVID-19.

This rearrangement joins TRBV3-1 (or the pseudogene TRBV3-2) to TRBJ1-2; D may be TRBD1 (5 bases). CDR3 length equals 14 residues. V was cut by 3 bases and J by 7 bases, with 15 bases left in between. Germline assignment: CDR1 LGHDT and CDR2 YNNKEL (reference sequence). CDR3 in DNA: TGTGCCAGCAGCCAGGCTGACAGAAGAAGTGGCTACACCTTC. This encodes CASSQADRRSGYTF.

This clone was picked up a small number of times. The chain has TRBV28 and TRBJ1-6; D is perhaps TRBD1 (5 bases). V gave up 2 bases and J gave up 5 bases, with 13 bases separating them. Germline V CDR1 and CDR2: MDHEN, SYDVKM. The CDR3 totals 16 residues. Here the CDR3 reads CASSLIRAGNNSPLHF. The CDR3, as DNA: TGTGCCAGCAGTTTAATTAGGGCAGGGAATAATTCACCCCTCCACTTT. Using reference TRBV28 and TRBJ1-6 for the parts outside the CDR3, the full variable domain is DVKVTQSSRYLVKRTGEKVFLECVQDMDHENMFWYRQDPGLGLRLIYFSYDVKMKEKGDIPEGYSVSREKKERFSLILESASTNQTSMYLCASSLIRAGNNSPLHFGNGTRLTVT.

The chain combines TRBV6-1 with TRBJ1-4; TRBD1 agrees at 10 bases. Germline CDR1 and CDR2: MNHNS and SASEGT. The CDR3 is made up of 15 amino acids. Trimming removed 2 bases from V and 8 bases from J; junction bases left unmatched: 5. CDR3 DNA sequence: TGTGCCAGCAGTGAACCGGGACAGGGGTTGGAAAAACTGTTTTTT. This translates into CASSEPGQGLEKLFF.

CDR3 DNA: TGTGCCAGCAGCCAAGAGGAGGGGCATGGCTATGGCTACACCTTC. Translated, it gives CASSQEEGHGYGYTF. This chain connects TRBV3-1 (or the pseudogene TRBV3-2) to TRBJ1-2; D might be TRBD1 (5 bases). The length of the CDR3 is 15 residues. V lost 0 bases to trimming and J lost 4 bases, with 12 bases between them. Germline values: CDR1 LGHDT, CDR2 YNNKEL (reference sequence).

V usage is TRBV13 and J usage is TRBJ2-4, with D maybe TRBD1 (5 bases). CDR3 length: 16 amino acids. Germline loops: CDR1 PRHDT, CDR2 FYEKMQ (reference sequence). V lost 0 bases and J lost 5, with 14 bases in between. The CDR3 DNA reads TGTGCCAGCAGCTTAGGCGTCAGGGCCGAGCAAAACATTCAGTACTTC. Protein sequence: CASSLGVRAEQNIQYF.

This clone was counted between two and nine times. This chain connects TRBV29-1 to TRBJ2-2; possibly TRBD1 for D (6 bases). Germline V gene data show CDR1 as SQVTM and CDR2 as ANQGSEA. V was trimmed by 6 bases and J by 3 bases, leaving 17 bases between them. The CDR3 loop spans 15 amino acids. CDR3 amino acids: CSVIQGAADTGELFF. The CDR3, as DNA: TGCAGCGTAATACAGGGCGCGGCGGACACCGGGGAGCTGTTTTTT.

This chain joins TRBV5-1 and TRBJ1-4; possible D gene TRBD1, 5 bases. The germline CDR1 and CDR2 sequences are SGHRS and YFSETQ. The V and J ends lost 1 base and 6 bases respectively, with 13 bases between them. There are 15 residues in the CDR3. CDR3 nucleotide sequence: TGCGCCAGCAGCTTGACGAGCGGGACCGATGAAAAACTGTTTTTT. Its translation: CASSLTSGTDEKLFF.

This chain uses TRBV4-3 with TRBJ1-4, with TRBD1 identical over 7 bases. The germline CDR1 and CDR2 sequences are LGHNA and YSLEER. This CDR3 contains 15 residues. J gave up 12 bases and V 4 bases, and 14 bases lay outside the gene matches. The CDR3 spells CASSPNRNRGEELFF. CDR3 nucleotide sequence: TGCGCCAGCAGCCCAAATCGAAACAGGGGCGAAGAACTGTTTTTT.

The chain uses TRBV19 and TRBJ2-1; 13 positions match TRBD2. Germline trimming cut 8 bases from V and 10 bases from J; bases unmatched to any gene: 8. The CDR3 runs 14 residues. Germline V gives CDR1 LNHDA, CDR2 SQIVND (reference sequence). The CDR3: CASWARTSGGEQFF. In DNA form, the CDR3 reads TGTGCCAGTTGGGCTCGGACTAGCGGGGGAGAGCAGTTCTTC.

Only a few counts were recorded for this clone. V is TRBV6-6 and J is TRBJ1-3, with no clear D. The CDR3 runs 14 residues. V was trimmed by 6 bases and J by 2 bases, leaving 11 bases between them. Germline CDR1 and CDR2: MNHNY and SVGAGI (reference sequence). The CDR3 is CASSFGLTGNTIYF. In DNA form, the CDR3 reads TGTGCCAGCAGCTTCGGACTGACTGGAAACACCATATATTTT.

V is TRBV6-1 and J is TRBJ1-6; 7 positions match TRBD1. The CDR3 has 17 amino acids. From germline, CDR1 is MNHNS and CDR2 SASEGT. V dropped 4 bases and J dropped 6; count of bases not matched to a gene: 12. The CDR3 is CASSVGQPAGSNSPLHF. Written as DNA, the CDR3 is TGTGCCAGCAGTGTGGGACAGCCGGCAGGCAGTAATTCACCCCTCCACTTT.

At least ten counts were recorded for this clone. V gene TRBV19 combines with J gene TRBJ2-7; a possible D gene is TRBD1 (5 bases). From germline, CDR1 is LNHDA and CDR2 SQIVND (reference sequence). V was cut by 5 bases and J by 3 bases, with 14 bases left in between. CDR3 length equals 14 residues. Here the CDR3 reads CASSRVGQGYEQYF. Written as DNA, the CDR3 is TGTGCCAGTAGTCGTGTTGGGCAGGGCTACGAGCAGTACTTC.

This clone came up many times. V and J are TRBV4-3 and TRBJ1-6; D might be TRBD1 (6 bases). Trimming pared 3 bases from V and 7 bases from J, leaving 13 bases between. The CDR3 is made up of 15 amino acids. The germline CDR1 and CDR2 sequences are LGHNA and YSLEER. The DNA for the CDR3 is TGCGCCAGCAGCCAGGAGGACAGACCCAATTCACCCCTCCACTTT. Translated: CASSQEDRPNSPLHF.

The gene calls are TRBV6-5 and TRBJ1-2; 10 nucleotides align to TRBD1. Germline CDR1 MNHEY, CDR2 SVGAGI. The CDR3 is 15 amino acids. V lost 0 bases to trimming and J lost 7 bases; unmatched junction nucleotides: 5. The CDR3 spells CASSYSGQGVGGYTF. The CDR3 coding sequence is TGTGCCAGCAGTTACTCTGGACAGGGGGTTGGTGGCTACACCTTC.